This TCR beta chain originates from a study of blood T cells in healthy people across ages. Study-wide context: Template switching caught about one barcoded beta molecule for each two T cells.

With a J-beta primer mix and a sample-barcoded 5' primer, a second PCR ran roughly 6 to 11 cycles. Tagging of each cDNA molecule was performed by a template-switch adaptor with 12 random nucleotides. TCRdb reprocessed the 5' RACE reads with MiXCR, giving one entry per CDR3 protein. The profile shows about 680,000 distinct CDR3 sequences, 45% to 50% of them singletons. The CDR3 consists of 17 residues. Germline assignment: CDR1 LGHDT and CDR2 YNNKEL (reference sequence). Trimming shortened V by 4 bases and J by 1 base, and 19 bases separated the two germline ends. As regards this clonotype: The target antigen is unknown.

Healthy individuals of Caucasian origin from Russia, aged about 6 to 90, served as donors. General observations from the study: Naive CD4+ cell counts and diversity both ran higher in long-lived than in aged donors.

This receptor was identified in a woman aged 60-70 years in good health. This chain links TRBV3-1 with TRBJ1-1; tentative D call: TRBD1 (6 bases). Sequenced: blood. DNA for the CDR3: TGTGCCAGCAGCCCCCGAGGGGGGGCAAGGAAGAACACTGAAGCTTTCTTT. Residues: CASSPRGGARKNTEAFF.